The 4 T cell receptor beta chains below were found in one sample sequenced in a study of blood T cell repertoires in COVID-19. Measured with immunoSEQ multiplex PCR; TCRdb has only the in-frame clones, and not every one. Among around 380,000 clones listed, roughly 86% were seen once. The sample consisted of peripheral blood. The receptors were gathered from a human donor with acute or convalescent COVID-19. The donor label of this sample is uncertain.

The rearrangement uses TRBV19 and TRBJ2-3; perhaps TRBD1 as D (6 bases). This CDR3 spans 16 amino acids. The germline CDR1 and CDR2 sequences are LNHDA and SQIVND (reference sequence). Trimming took off 0 bases at V and 1 base at J, with 11 bases between the two ends. CDR3: CASSIDPAGGTDTQYF. For the CDR3, the DNA is TGTGCCAGTAGTATAGATCCGGCAGGGGGCACAGATACGCAGTATTTT.

This chain joins TRBV30 and TRBJ2-7, with D perhaps TRBD1 (6 bases). Germline values: CDR1 GTSNPN, CDR2 SVGIG (reference sequence). This CDR3 is built from 12 residues. The V end lost 4 bases, the J end lost 4 bases, and 11 bases lay between the germline ends. CDR3 sequence: CAWTAQGYEQYF. CDR3 coding DNA: TGTGCCTGGACCGCCCAGGGGTACGAGCAGTACTTC.

This clone appeared a single time. V usage is TRBV18 and J usage is TRBJ1-2; D is undetermined. CDR1 and CDR2 from the germline V gene are KGHSH and LQKENI. V lost 2 bases and J lost 2, with 9 bases in between. The CDR3 is 14 amino acids. The CDR3 coding sequence is TGTGCCAGCTCACCAAGAGAGGCGAACTATGGCTACACCTTC. It encodes CASSPREANYGYTF.

The V call is TRBV19, the J call TRBJ2-1; 9 positions match TRBD2. The CDR3 totals 15 residues. V trimming: 4 bases; J trimming: 7 bases; junction bases outside the gene matches: 8. CDR1 is LNHDA and CDR2 is SQIVND in the germline V gene (reference sequence). The CDR3 nucleotides are TGTGCCAGTAGTAGGGGACTAGCAATTAGGAATGAGCAGTTCTTC. It encodes CASSRGLAIRNEQFF.